Listed below are T cell receptor beta chains from one sample, sequenced in a study of T cells after yellow fever vaccination. Via MiXCR, TCRdb re-called the 5' RACE reads, giving one row per CDR3 protein. The sample records 200,000 to 300,000 distinct CDR3 sequences, 10% to 15% being singletons. The sequenced sample was CD4+ T cells sorted from PBMCs, obtained 45 days after the yellow fever booster vaccination. These TCRs come from a man in his thirties or forties who received the YFV17D yellow fever vaccine. CDR3s include the opening cysteine and the closing phenylalanine or tryptophan. The D gene is left open where the match is weak. Clone size is not always given. Where it is, it says once, few, many or a class for expanded clones.

j_call,clone_size,v_call,d_call,cdr3_nt,cdr3_aa
TRBJ2-5,few,TRBV20-1,.,TGCAGTGCTAGAGATAGACGGCACCAAGAGACCCAGTACTTC,CSARDRRHQETQYF
TRBJ1-5,many,TRBV20-1,.,TGCAGTGCTAGCGGGGGATACGGCAATCAGCCCCAGCATTTT,CSASGGYGNQPQHF
TRBJ2-1,.,TRBV10-3,.,TGTGCCATCAGTGGGGGCGGCAATGAGCAGTTCTTC,CAISGGGNEQFF
TRBJ2-7,few,TRBV7-2,TRBD1,TGTGCCAGCAGCTTTACAGGGGACAGGGGTCTCTACGAGCAGTACTTC,CASSFTGDRGLYEQYF
TRBJ1-2,few,TRBV20-1,.,TGCAGTGCTAGACCCGACAGTTTCGGCTACACCTTC,CSARPDSFGYTF
TRBJ1-2,few,TRBV12-3/TRBV12-4,.,TGTGCCAGCAGTTTACTAATTCGGGTGGCGGACTATGGCTACACCTTC,CASSLLIRVADYGYTF
TRBJ2-2,few,TRBV10-3,.,TGTGCCATCAGTGAGTCGGGCCAGTCCCCCGGGGAGCTGTTTTTT,CAISESGQSPGELFF
TRBJ2-1,few,TRBV12-3/TRBV12-4,TRBD2,TGTGCCAGCACCCGGGGGGCTAGCGGGACGGTTGAGCAGTTCTTC,CASTRGASGTVEQFF
TRBJ2-3,.,TRBV5-1,TRBD2,TGCGCCAGCAGCGAAACTAGCGCAAGCACAGATACGCAGTATTTT,CASSETSASTDTQYF
TRBJ2-7,.,TRBV20-1,.,TGCAGTGCTAGCGGAGACAACTTCGAGCAGTACTTC,CSASGDNFEQYF
TRBJ2-3,few,TRBV12-3/TRBV12-4,.,TGTGCCAGCAGTTTCGAGGGGGAGGGCCGCGCAGATACGCAGTATTTT,CASSFEGEGRADTQYF
TRBJ2-7,.,TRBV6-1,.,TGTGCCACCACCGGGACTCCCGTCCTCGAGCAGTACTTC,CATTGTPVLEQYF
TRBJ2-7,few,TRBV7-2,.,TGTGCCAGCAGCTTAGCGCGCCAGGCGACCTACGAGCAGTACTTC,CASSLARQATYEQYF
TRBJ2-7,.,TRBV7-2,.,TGTGCCAGCAGCTTTGACACCGGCCGAGCCTACGAGCAGTACTTC,CASSFDTGRAYEQYF
TRBJ1-4,.,TRBV12-3/TRBV12-4,.,TGTGCCAGCAGCCCCCGGTTTAATGAAAAACTGTTTTTT,CASSPRFNEKLFF
TRBJ2-7,few,TRBV3-1,.,TGTGCCAGCAGCGTAGGTGGGCCCCGGGAGCAGTACTTC,CASSVGGPREQYF
TRBJ2-1,few,TRBV20-1,.,TGCGGCGCTCGCCGGACCTCCTACAATGAGCAGTTCTTC,CGARRTSYNEQFF
TRBJ2-7,few,TRBV2,.,TGTGCCAGCCGAACCTCCGGGGTTGTGGACGAGCAGTACTTC,CASRTSGVVDEQYF
TRBJ2-7,.,TRBV7-2,TRBD2,TGTGCCAGCAGCTTGGCGACTAGCGTATACTACGAGCAGTACTTC,CASSLATSVYYEQYF
TRBJ2-1,few,TRBV7-3,.,TGTGCCAGCAGCCCGGGGGTAGTCTACAATGAGCAGTTCTTC,CASSPGVVYNEQFF
TRBJ2-5,few,TRBV27,.,TGTGCCAGCAGTTCCCGGGCGCAAGAGACCCAGTACTTC,CASSSRAQETQYF
TRBJ2-1,many,TRBV12-3/TRBV12-4,TRBD2,TGTGCCAGCACCCTGTCTAGCGGGATGGCGGTTGAGCAGTTCTTC,CASTLSSGMAVEQFF
TRBJ2-7,few,TRBV7-6,.,TGTGCCAGCAGCTCTCGGGGGGACAGCTACGAGCAGTACTTC,CASSSRGDSYEQYF
TRBJ2-3,.,TRBV7-2,TRBD2,TGTGCCAGCGCGGGAGAATGGGGCACAGATACGCAGTATTTT,CASAGEWGTDTQYF
TRBJ2-7,few,TRBV7-9,.,TGTGCCAGCAGCGCAGAAGAGCAGTACTTC,CASSAEEQYF
TRBJ1-2,.,TRBV4-3,TRBD1,TGCGCCAGCAGCCAGATGGACAGGGGGAACTATGGCTACACCTTC,CASSQMDRGNYGYTF
TRBJ2-1,few,TRBV6-2/TRBV6-3,.,TGTGCCAGCAGTACGACAGCTCCCTCCTACAATGAGCAGTTCTTC,CASSTTAPSYNEQFF
TRBJ2-1,few,TRBV6-1,TRBD2,TGTGCCAGCGGCGTCGGAAGCGGGAGCGATGAGCAGTTCTTC,CASGVGSGSDEQFF
TRBJ2-2,few,TRBV10-3,.,TGTGCCATCGGTTCCGGAGAGCTGTTTTTT,CAIGSGELFF
TRBJ2-1,many,TRBV6-5,.,TGTGCCAGCAGCCCCCGTGCGACAAGCTCCTACAATGAGCAGTTCTTC,CASSPRATSSYNEQFF
TRBJ2-7,few,TRBV7-9,.,TGTGCCAGCAGCTTAGCGCTGGGAGGACGGCTCGACGAGCAGTACTTC,CASSLALGGRLDEQYF